This record covers a single T cell receptor (beta chain). These data are taken from a study of blood T cell repertoires in COVID-19. The V segment lost 5 bases and the J segment 6 bases; nucleotides outside the gene matches: 6. The CDR3 is 17 amino acids. CDR1 LGHDT and CDR2 YNNKEL come from the germline V gene (reference sequence). Repertoires were generated with immunoSEQ multiplex PCR, while TCRdb's copy carries only in-frame clones and drops some. The table includes tens of thousands of clones, 85% to 90% detected once. Sequenced sample: peripheral blood. The TCR was taken from an elderly man with active COVID-19. This chain connects TRBV3-1 (or the pseudogene TRBV3-2) to TRBJ2-2; 16 positions agree with TRBD2. CDR3 bases: TGTGCCAGCAGCGATGGGACTAGCGGGAGGGCCGCCGGGGAGCTGTTTTTT. This sequence encodes CASSDGTSGRAAGELFF.